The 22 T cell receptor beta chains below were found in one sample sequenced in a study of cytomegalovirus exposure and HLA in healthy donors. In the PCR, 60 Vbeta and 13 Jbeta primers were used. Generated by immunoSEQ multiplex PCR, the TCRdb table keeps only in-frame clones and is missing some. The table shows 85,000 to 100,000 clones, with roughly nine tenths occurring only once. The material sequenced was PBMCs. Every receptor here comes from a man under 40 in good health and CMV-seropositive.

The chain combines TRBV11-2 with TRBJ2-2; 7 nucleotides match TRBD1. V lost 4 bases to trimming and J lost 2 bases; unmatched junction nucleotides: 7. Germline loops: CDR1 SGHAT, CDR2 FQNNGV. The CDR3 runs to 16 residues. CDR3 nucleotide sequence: TGTGCCAGCAGCTACACGACAGGGAGAAACACCGGGGAGCTGTTTTTT. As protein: CASSYTTGRNTGELFF.

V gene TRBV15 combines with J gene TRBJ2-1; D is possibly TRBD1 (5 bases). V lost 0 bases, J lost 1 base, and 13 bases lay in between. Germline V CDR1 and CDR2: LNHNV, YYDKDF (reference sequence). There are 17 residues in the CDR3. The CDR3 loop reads CATSRDRGFRSYNEQFF. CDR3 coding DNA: TGTGCCACCAGCAGAGATAGGGGCTTTCGATCCTACAATGAGCAGTTCTTC.

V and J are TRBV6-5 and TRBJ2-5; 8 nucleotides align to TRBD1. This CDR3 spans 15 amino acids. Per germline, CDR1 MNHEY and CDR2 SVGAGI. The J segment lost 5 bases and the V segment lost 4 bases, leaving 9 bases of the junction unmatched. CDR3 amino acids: CASSSLLRTGETQYF. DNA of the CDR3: TGTGCCAGCAGTTCCCTTTTGCGGACAGGGGAGACCCAGTACTTC.

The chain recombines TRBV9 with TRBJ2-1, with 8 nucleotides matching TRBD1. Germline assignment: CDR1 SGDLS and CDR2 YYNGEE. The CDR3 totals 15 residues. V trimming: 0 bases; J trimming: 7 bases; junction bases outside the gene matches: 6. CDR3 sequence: CASSVGAQGANEQFF. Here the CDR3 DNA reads TGTGCCAGCAGCGTAGGCGCCCAGGGGGCAAATGAGCAGTTCTTC.

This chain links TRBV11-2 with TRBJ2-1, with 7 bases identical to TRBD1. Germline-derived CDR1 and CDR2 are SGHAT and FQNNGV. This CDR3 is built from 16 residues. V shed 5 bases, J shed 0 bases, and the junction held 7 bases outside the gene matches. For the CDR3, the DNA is TGTGCCAGCAGCCGTTCAGGGGGTGGCTCCTACAATGAGCAGTTCTTC. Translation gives CASSRSGGGSYNEQFF.

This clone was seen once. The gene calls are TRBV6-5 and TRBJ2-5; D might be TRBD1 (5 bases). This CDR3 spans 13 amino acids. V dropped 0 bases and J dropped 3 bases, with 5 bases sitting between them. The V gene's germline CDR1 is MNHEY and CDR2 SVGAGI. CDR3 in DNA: TGTGCCAGCAGTTACTCGACAGAAGAGACCCAGTACTTC. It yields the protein CASSYSTEETQYF.

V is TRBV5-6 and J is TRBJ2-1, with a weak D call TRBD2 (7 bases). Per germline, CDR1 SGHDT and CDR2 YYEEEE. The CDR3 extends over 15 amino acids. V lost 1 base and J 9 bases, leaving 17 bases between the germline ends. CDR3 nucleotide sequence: TGTGCCAGCAGCTTGTTTCGGGGGGCGCAGAGTGAGCAGTTCTTC. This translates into CASSLFRGAQSEQFF.

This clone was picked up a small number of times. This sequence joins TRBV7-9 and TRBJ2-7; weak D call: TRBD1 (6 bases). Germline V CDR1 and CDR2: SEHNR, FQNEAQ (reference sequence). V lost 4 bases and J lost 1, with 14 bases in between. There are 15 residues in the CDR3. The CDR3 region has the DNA TGTGCCAGCAGCTCGACAGGACCCTATTCCTACGAGCAGTACTTC. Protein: CASSSTGPYSYEQYF.

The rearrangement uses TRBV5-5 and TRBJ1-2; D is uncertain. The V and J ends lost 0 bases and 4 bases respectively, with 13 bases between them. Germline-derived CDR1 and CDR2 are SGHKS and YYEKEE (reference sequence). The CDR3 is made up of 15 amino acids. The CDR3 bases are TGTGCCAGCAGCTTGGATTCGGGTTGGAGCTATGGCTACACCTTC. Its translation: CASSLDSGWSYGYTF.

CDR3 sequence (DNA): TGCGCCAGCAGCTTGGCCCGACTAGCGGAGGTGGATACGCAGTATTTT. Its translation: CASSLARLAEVDTQYF. The genes are TRBV5-1 and TRBJ2-3, with TRBD2 matching 9 bases. This CDR3 is built from 16 residues. V shed 0 bases and J 6 bases; nucleotides not matched to a gene: 8. Germline CDR1 is SGHRS and CDR2 is YFSETQ.

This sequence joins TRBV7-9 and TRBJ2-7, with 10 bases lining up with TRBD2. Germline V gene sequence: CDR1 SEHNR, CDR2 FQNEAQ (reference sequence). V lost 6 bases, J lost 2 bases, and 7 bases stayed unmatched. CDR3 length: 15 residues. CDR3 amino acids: CASSRLAGAAYEQYF. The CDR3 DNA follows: TGTGCCAGCAGTCGCCTAGCGGGAGCCGCCTACGAGCAGTACTTC.

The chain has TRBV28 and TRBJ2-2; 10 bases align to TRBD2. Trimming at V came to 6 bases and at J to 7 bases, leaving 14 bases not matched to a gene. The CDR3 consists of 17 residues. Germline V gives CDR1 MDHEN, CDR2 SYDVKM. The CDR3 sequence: CASSEGLAGVRGGELFF. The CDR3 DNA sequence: TGTGCCAGCAGCGAGGGGCTAGCGGGAGTCAGGGGCGGGGAGCTGTTTTTT.

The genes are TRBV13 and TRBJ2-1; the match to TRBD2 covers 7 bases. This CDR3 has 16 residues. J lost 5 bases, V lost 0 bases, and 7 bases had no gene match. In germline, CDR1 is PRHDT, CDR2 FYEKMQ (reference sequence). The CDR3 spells CASSLGGRFGNNEQFF. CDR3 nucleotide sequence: TGTGCCAGCAGCTTAGGCGGGAGGTTTGGTAACAATGAGCAGTTCTTC.

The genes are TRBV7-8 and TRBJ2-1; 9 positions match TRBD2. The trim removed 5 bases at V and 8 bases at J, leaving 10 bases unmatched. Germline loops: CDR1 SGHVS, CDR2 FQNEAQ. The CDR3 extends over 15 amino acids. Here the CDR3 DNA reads TGTGCCAGCAGCAACTCGGGACTAGCTGCCCATGAGCAGTTCTTC. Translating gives CASSNSGLAAHEQFF. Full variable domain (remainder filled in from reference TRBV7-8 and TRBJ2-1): GAGVSQSPRYKVAKRGQDVALRCDPISGHVSLFWYQQALGQGPEFLTYFQNEAQLDKSGLPSDRFFAERPEGSVSTLKIQRTQQEDSAVYLCASSNSGLAAHEQFFGPGTRLTVL.

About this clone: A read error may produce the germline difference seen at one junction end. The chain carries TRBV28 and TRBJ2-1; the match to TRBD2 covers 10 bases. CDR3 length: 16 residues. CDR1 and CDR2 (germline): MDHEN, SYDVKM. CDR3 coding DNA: TGTGCCAGCAGTTTCATAGAAACTAGCGGGATCTATGAGCAATTCTTC. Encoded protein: CASSFIETSGIYEQFF.

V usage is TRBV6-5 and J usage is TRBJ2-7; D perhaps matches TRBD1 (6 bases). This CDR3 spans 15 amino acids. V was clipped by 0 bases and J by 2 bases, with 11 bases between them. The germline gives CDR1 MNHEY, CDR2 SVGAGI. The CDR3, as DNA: TGTGCCAGCAGTTACTCGTACAGGGATACCTACGAGCAGTACTTC. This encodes CASSYSYRDTYEQYF.

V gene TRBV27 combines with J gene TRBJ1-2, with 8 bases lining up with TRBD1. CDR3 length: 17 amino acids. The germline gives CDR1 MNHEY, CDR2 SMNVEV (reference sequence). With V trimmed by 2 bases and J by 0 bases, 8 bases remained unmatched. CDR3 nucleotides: TGTGCCAGCAGTTTAAGAGGGCGGACAGGGTCTAACTATGGCTACACCTTC. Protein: CASSLRGRTGSNYGYTF.

This CDR3 reads CASSPRSYNEQFF. CDR3 sequence (DNA): TGTGCCAGCAGCCCCCGGTCCTACAATGAGCAGTTCTTC. V is TRBV6-5 and J is TRBJ2-1; the D is unclear. CDR1 is MNHEY, CDR2 SVGAGI, per germline. Trimming stripped 6 bases from V and 1 base from J, with 7 bases between. The CDR3 contains 13 residues.

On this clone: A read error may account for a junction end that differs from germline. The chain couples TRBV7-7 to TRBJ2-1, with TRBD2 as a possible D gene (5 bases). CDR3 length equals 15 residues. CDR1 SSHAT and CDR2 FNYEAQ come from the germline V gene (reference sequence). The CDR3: CASSLGLAGRDEQFF. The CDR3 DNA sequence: TGTGCTAGCAGCTTAGGGCTAGCCGGACGGGATGAGCAGTTCTTC. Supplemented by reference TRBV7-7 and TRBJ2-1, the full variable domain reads GAGVSQSPRYKVTKRGQDVTLRCDPISSHATLYWYQQALGQGPEFLTYFNYEAQPDKSGLPSDRFSAERPEGSISTLTIQRTEQRDSAMYRCASSLGLAGRDEQFFGPGTRLTVL.

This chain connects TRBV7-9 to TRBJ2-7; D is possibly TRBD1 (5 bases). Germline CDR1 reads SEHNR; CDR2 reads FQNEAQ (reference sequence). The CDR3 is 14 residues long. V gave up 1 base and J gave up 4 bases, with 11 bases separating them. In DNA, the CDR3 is TGTGCCAGCAGCTTAGTAGCAGGGCGGTACGAGCAGTACTTC. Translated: CASSLVAGRYEQYF.

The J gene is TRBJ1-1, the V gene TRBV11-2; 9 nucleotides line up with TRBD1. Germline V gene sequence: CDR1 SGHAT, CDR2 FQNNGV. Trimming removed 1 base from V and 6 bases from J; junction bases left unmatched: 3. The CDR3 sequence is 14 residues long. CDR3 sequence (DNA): TGTGCCAGCAGCTTAGGGGACAGGGACGCTGAAGCTTTCTTT. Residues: CASSLGDRDAEAFF.

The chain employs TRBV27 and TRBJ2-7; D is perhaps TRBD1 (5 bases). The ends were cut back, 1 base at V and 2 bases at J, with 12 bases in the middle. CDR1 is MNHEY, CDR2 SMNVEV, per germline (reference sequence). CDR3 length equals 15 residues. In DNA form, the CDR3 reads TGTGCCAGCAGTTTATTGGTGGGGCCAGCCTACGAGCAGTACTTC. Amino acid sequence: CASSLLVGPAYEQYF.